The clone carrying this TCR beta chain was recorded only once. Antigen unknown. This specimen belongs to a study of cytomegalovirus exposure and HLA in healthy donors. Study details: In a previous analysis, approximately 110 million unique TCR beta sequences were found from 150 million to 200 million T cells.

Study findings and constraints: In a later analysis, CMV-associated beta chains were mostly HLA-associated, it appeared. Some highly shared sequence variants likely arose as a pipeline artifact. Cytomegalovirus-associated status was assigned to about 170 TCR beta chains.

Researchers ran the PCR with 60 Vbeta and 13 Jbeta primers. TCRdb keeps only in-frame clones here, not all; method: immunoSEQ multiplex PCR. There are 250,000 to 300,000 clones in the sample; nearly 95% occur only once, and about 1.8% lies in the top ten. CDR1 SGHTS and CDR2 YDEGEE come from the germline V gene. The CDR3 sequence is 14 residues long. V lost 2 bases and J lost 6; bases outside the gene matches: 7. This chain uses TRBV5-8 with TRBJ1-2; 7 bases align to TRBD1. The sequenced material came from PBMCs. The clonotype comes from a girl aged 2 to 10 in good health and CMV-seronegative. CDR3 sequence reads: CASSFDRVVNGYTF. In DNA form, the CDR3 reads TGTGCCAGCAGCTTCGACAGGGTGGTAAATGGCTACACCTTC.